These T cell receptor beta chains were read from a single sample in a study of beta chain features in type 1 diabetes. Profiled with immunoSEQ multiplex PCR; TCRdb holds only in-frame clones, not every one. Found here are some 640,000 clones, more than 12% of them singletons; the top ten hold 0.04%. Sequencing was carried out using naive CD4+ T cells from blood. The receptors derive from a young man with type 1 diabetes. Both conserved end residues are part of each CDR3. D genes are given only for firm matches. The listing skips clone size in some rows; elsewhere it reads once, few, many or a size class.

>TRBV5-1|few|.|TRBJ2-1
CASSRTRVGYNEQFF
TGCGCCAGCAGCCGAACTAGGGTTGGGTACAATGAGCAGTTCTTC
>TRBV5-4|.|.|TRBJ1-1
CASSGATVGTEAFF
TGTGCCAGCAGCGGAGCTACGGTGGGCACTGAAGCTTTCTTT
>TRBV5-1|.|.|TRBJ2-3
CASSLGLVEDTQYF
TGCGCCAGCAGCTTGGGACTAGTCGAAGATACGCAGTATTTT
>TRBV6-5|.|.|TRBJ1-4
CASRTGVVSEKLFF
TGTGCCAGCAGGACGGGGGTAGTAAGTGAAAAACTGTTTTTT
>TRBV5-8|few|TRBD1|TRBJ1-5
CASRRGPGNQPQHF
TGTGCCAGCCGCAGGGGGCCAGGCAATCAGCCCCAGCATTTT
>TRBV4-3|few|.|TRBJ2-7
CASSQATRPGVYEQYF
TGCGCCAGCAGCCAAGCCACACGGCCCGGGGTCTACGAGCAGTACTTC
>TRBV28|few|.|TRBJ1-5
CASITLPNQPQHF
TGTGCCAGCATAACTTTACCTAATCAGCCCCAGCATTTT
>TRBV29-1|few|.|TRBJ1-2
CSVRGGSYGYTF
TGCAGCGTCCGAGGGGGTAGCTATGGCTACACCTTC
>TRBV7-2|.|.|TRBJ2-7
CASSLAGERREQYF
TGTGCCAGCAGCTTAGCGGGAGAAAGACGGGAGCAGTACTTC
>TRBV28|.|TRBD2|TRBJ2-3
CASSVTGLAGSTDTQYF
TGTGCCAGCAGTGTTACGGGACTAGCGGGGAGCACAGATACGCAGTATTTT
>TRBV6-5|few|TRBD1|TRBJ2-7
CASSRSGTGGYEQYF
TGTGCCAGCAGCCGTTCCGGGACAGGGGGCTACGAGCAGTACTTC
>TRBV7-2|.|.|TRBJ2-1
CASSSRGGSYNEQFF
TGTGCCAGCAGCTCCCGCGGCGGGTCCTACAATGAGCAGTTCTTC
>TRBV6-5|.|.|TRBJ1-2
CASSYRALDSYGYTF
TGTGCCAGCAGTTACCGGGCCCTCGACTCCTATGGCTACACCTTC
>TRBV28|few|.|TRBJ1-6
CASSSLQGRGSPLHF
TGTGCCAGCAGTTCCCTACAGGGTCGAGGTTCACCCCTCCACTTT
>TRBV4-1|.|TRBD1|TRBJ1-1
CASSQPTGRNTEAFF
TGCGCCAGCAGCCAACCGACAGGGCGAAACACTGAAGCTTTCTTT
>TRBV30|few|.|TRBJ1-1
CAWRSPGYMNTEAFF
TGTGCCTGGAGGAGCCCGGGGTACATGAACACTGAAGCTTTCTTT
>TRBV7-6|few|.|TRBJ2-2
CASSLARAQRNTGELFF
TGTGCCAGCAGCCTAGCGAGGGCGCAACGGAACACCGGGGAGCTGTTTTTT
>TRBV6-5|few|TRBD1|TRBJ2-7
CASSSTGGLSEQYF
TGTGCCAGCAGTTCGACAGGGGGCCTGAGTGAGCAGTACTTC
>TRBV4-1|.|.|TRBJ1-5
CASSQGQTNNQPQHF
TGCGCCAGCAGCCAAGGGCAGACTAACAATCAGCCCCAGCATTTT
>TRBV2|few|.|TRBJ2-4
CASSGSGAKNIQYF
TGTGCCAGCAGTGGGAGCGGAGCCAAAAACATTCAGTACTTC